What follows is one T cell receptor beta chain and its context. These data originate in a study of T-cell reconstitution after alpha-beta-depleted transplantation in children. TCRbeta library preparation incorporated unique molecular identifiers. TCRdb called the PCR reads again in MiXCR, with one record for every CDR3 protein. Among hundreds of thousands of distinct CDR3 sequences, 16% were seen once, and the ten largest hold approximately 1.1%. The CDR3 is 14 residues long. Germline CDR1 reads SGHTA; CDR2 reads FQGNSA. The ends were cut back, 3 bases at V and 7 bases at J, with 13 bases in the middle.

The J gene is TRBJ2-1, the V gene TRBV7-2, with unresolved D. Sequenced here: PBMCs from the stem cell graft donor, sampled from the stem cell graft. The TCR was taken from a human donor who donated a stem cell graft to a child with acute myeloid leukemia. CDR3 loop: CASSFQQSLNEQFF. The CDR3 coding sequence is TGTGCCAGCAGCTTTCAACAGAGCCTTAATGAGCAGTTCTTC.